One sample yielded the 5 T cell receptor beta chains listed below, sequenced in a study of blood T cell repertoires in COVID-19. Assay used: immunoSEQ multiplex PCR; TCRdb lists only in-frame clones, some missing. The sample shows under 300,000 clones, 88% of them seen only once. The sequenced material came from PBMCs or T cells enriched from blood (not recorded which). Every receptor here comes from a woman in her twenties or thirties who had recovered from COVID-19.

The chain combines TRBV28 with TRBJ1-2; possibly TRBD1 for D (6 bases). The ends were cut back, 2 bases at V and 8 bases at J, with 9 bases in the middle. The CDR3 runs to 12 residues. Germline V CDR1 and CDR2: MDHEN, SYDVKM. CDR3 coding DNA: TGTGCCAGCAGTTTAGACAGGTTGGGCTACACCTTC. Protein product: CASSLDRLGYTF.

Here the CDR3 reads CSDSEGQGSGANVLTF. The DNA of the CDR3 is TGCAGCGATTCGGAGGGACAGGGGTCAGGGGCCAACGTCCTGACTTTC. The chain carries TRBV29-1 and TRBJ2-6; 10 bases agree with TRBD1. Losses at the gene ends were 7 bases for V and 4 bases for J; bases not matched to a gene: 10. The CDR3 runs 16 residues. Germline V gene lookup returns CDR1 SQVTM and CDR2 ANQGSEA.

The CDR3 loop is CASKRGVSLGNEQFF. The CDR3 coding sequence is TGTGCCAGCAAACGGGGTGTCTCCCTGGGAAATGAGCAGTTCTTC. The chain couples TRBV6-5 to TRBJ2-1, with TRBD2 as a possible D gene (5 bases). Germline CDR1 is MNHEY and CDR2 is SVGAGI. This CDR3 spans 15 amino acids. V gave up 7 bases and J gave up 7 bases, with 20 bases separating them.

This chain connects TRBV28 to TRBJ1-4; TRBD1 might be the D (5 bases). CDR1 is MDHEN, CDR2 SYDVKM, per germline. V was cut by 3 bases and J by 8 bases, with 13 bases left in between. The CDR3 is made up of 14 amino acids. CDR3 residues: CASSFGGVAEKLFF. The CDR3 DNA reads as TGTGCCAGCAGTTTCGGGGGGGTGGCGGAAAAACTGTTTTTT. Variable domain in full (rest from reference TRBV28 and TRBJ1-4): DVKVTQSSRYLVKRTGEKVFLECVQDMDHENMFWYRQDPGLGLRLIYFSYDVKMKEKGDIPEGYSVSREKKERFSLILESASTNQTSMYLCASSFGGVAEKLFFGSGTQLSVL.

This sequence joins TRBV6-6 and TRBJ2-3; 14 nucleotides line up with TRBD2. This CDR3 is built from 18 residues. The germline gives CDR1 MNHNY, CDR2 SVGAGI (reference sequence). V shed 5 bases and J 6 bases; nucleotides not matched to a gene: 13. As DNA, the CDR3 is TGTGCCAGCAGTCGACGGATCGCGACTAGCGGGGGGGCGGATACGCAGTATTTT. Translated: CASSRRIATSGGADTQYF.